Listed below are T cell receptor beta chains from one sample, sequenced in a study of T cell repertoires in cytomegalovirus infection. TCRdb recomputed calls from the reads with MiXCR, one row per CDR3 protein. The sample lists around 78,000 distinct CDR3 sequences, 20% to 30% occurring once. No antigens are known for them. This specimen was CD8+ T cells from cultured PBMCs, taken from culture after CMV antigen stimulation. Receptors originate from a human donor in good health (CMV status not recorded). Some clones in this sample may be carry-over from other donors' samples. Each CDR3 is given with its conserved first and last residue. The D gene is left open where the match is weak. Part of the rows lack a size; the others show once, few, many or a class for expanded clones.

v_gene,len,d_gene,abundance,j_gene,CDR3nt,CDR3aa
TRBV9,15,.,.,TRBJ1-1,TGTGCCAGCAGCCCCAATGGGCAGGGGAACACTGAAGCTTTCTTT,CASSPNGQGNTEAFF
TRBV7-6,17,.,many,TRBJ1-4,TGTGCCAGCAGCTTGGCCCTGGGGGCAGAAACTAATGAAAAACTGTTTTTT,CASSLALGAETNEKLFF
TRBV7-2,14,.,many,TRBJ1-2,TGTGCCAGTCGCTCGGGGGCTTCCTCCTATGGCTACACCTTC,CASRSGASSYGYTF
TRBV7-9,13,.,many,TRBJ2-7,TGTGCCAGCAGCCAGGGGGGCTTCGACGAGCAGTACTTC,CASSQGGFDEQYF
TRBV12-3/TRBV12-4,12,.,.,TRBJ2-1,TGTGCCAGCACCCTGGGGGTGAATGAGCAGTTCTTC,CASTLGVNEQFF
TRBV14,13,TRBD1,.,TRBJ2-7,TGTGCCAGCAGCGGGGACAGTTACTACGAGCAGTACTTC,CASSGDSYYEQYF
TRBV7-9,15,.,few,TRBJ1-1,TGTGCCAGCAGCCCCGCGGGACGGTTGAACACTGAAGCTTTCTTT,CASSPAGRLNTEAFF
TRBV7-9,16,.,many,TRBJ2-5,TGTGCCAGCAGCTTTTCCAAGAGCTTACATCAAGAGACCCAGTACTTC,CASSFSKSLHQETQYF
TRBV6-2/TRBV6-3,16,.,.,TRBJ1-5,TGTGCCAGCAGTTATCTCCCCGCTGTAGGCAATCAGCCCCAGCATTTT,CASSYLPAVGNQPQHF
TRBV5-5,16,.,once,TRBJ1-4,TGTGCCAGCAGCTTGGCCAAGGCAGGCTATAATGAAAAACTGTTTTTT,CASSLAKAGYNEKLFF
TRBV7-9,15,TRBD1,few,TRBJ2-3,TGTGCCAGCAGCACCGGACAGGGTTTCACAGATACGCAGTATTTT,CASSTGQGFTDTQYF
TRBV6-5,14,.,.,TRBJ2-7,TGTGCCAGCAGTTACTACCGGGACTCCTACGAGCAGTACTTC,CASSYYRDSYEQYF
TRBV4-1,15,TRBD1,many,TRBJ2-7,TGCGCCAGCAGCCAAGAATCTGCAGGGGGTTACGAGCAGTACTTC,CASSQESAGGYEQYF
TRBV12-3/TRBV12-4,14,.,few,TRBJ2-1,TGTGCCAGCAGTTTTATCGGAACCTACAATGAGCAGTTCTTC,CASSFIGTYNEQFF
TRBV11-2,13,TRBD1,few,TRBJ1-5,TGTGCCAGCAGTCCTACAGGGGGTCAGCCCCAGCATTTT,CASSPTGGQPQHF
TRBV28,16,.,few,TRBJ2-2,TGTGCCAGCAGTTTGTATGCGGGGAGTGGCACCGGGGAGCTGTTTTTT,CASSLYAGSGTGELFF
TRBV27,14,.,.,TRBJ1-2,TGTGCCAGCAGTTCCGCCCAGGGATGGGATGGCTACACCTTC,CASSSAQGWDGYTF
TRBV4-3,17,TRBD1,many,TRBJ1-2,TGCGCCAGCAGCCAAGATGGAATCGGACAGGGAGGGGTAGGCTACACCTTC,CASSQDGIGQGGVGYTF
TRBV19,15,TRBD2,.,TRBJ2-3,TGTGCCAGTAGTGCCCAAGCGGGGGCGGGAGATACGCAGTATTTT,CASSAQAGAGDTQYF
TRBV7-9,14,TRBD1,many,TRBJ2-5,TGTGCCAGCAGCTTAGAGGACAGGGCAGAGACCCAGTACTTC,CASSLEDRAETQYF
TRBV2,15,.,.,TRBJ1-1,TGTGCCAGCAGTACCCGAGGAGGGGCAAACAACAAGGCTTTCTTT,CASSTRGGANNKAFF
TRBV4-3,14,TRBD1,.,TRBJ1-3,TGCGCCAGCAGCGCAGGGGGGACTGGAAACACCATATATTTT,CASSAGGTGNTIYF
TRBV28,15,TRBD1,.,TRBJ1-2,TGTGCCAGCAGCCCGACAGGGGGCCCTAACTATGGCTACACCTTC,CASSPTGGPNYGYTF
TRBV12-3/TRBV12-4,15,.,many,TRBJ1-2,TGTGCCAGCAGTCCTACAGGGCTAGCTAACTATGGCTACACCTTC,CASSPTGLANYGYTF
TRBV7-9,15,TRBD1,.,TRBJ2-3,TGTGCCAGCAGCCCCAACAGGGGCAACACAGATACGCAGTATTTT,CASSPNRGNTDTQYF
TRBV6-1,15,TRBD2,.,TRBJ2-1,TGTGCCAGCAGTTATACGGCTAGCGGAGCCAATGAGCAGTTCTTC,CASSYTASGANEQFF
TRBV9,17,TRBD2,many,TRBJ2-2,TGTGCCAGCAGCGTAGGACTAGCGGGGCTAAACACCGGGGAGCTGTTTTTT,CASSVGLAGLNTGELFF
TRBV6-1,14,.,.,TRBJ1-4,TGTGCCAGCAGTGAAGAGGGTTTTATTGAAAAACTGTTTTTT,CASSEEGFIEKLFF
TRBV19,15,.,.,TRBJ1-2,TGTGCCAGTAGTATAGGCACGTCGGGTGGCTATGGCTACACCTTC,CASSIGTSGGYGYTF
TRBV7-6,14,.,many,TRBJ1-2,TGTGCCAGCAGCTTAGCTGGGGGGGATGTGGGCTACACCTTC,CASSLAGGDVGYTF
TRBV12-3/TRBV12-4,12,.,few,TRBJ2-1,TGTGCCAGCGGACGAGGTTTCAATGAGCAGTTCTTC,CASGRGFNEQFF
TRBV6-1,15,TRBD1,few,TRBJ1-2,TGTGCCAGCAGCTCGGTTGGACAGGGAAGAAATGGCTACACCTTC,CASSSVGQGRNGYTF
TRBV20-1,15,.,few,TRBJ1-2,TGCAGTGCTAGAGTCGCAGCGGACAGTACCTATGGCTACACCTTC,CSARVAADSTYGYTF
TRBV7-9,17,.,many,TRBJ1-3,TGTGCCAGCAGCCAGAATGTAGGGCTCCTCTCTGGAAACACCATATATTTT,CASSQNVGLLSGNTIYF
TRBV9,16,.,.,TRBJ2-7,TGTGCCAGCAGCGTAGGAGAGGGGTCGCCTCCCTACGAGCAGTACTTC,CASSVGEGSPPYEQYF
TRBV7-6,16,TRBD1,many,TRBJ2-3,TGTGCCAGCAGCCCGGGGACAGGGGGCTACCTAGATACGCAGTATTTT,CASSPGTGGYLDTQYF
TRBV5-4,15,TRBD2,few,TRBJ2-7,TGTGCCAGCAGCTTGGCATTGGCGGGGGGGGACGAGCAGTACTTC,CASSLALAGGDEQYF
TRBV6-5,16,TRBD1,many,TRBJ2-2,TGTGCCAGCAGTATAGCGGGACAGGGGGTCGCCGGGGAGCTGTTTTTT,CASSIAGQGVAGELFF
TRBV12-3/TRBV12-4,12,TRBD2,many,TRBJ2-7,TGTGCCAGCAGTTTAGGCAGGACTAGCGGGATCTTC,CASSLGRTSGIF
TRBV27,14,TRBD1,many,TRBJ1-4,TGTGCCAGCAGTTTATCCGACAGGGCTGAAAAACTGTTTTTT,CASSLSDRAEKLFF